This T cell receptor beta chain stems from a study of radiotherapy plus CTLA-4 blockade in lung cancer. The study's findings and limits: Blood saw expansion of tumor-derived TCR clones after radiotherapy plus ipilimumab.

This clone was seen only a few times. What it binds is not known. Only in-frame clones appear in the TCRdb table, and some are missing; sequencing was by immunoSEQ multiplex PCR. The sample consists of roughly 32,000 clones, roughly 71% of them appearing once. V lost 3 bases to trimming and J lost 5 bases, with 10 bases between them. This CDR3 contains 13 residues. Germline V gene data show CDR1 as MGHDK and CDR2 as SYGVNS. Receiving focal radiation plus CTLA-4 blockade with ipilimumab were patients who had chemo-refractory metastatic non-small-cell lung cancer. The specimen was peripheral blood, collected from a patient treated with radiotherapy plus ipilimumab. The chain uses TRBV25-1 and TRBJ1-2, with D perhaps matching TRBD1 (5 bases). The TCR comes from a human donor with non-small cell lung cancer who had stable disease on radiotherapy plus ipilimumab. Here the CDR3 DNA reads TGTGCCAGCAGTGAGGGAGACAGATATGGCTACACCTTC. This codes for CASSEGDRYGYTF.